This TCR beta chain comes out of a study of T cell responses to AZD1222 COVID-19 vaccine. The CDR3 totals 14 residues. V lost 7 bases and J lost 4; bases outside the gene matches: 7. CDR1 MNHEY and CDR2 SVGAGI come from the germline V gene. A word on this clone: Other DNA sequences in the sample encode the same CDR3.

Sequencing was performed with immunoSEQ multiplex PCR; in TCRdb, only in-frame clones are kept and a portion is missing. This sample has tens of thousands of clones, with about 93% found just once. The chain carries TRBV6-5 and TRBJ2-7; 10 bases align to TRBD1. The sequence was obtained from an adult who received the MenACWY meningococcal vaccine as a control. The sample consisted of peripheral blood, taken 28 days after the second dose of the MenACWY control vaccine. CDR3: CASNRDRGRYEQYF. The CDR3 DNA reads TGTGCCAGCAACCGAGACAGGGGGCGATACGAGCAGTACTTC.